This TCR beta chain was identified during a study of post-analysis software for immune sequencing data. Unique molecular identifiers tagged the TCR beta cDNA libraries. T cells numbering about 0.85 to 10 million yielded about 500,000 cDNA molecules. One entry per CDR3 protein, called by TCRdb with MiXCR from the PCR reads. The table includes approximately 570,000 distinct CDR3 sequences, roughly 47% detected once. Regarding this clonotype: Its matching antigen is unknown.

The germline V gene has CDR1 SNHLY and CDR2 FYNNEI. V shed 7 bases, J shed 3 bases, and the junction held 8 bases outside the gene matches. The CDR3 covers 14 residues. Study-level results: The F measure placed samples prepared in the same batch into strongly shared clusters. TRBV segments more frequent in patients than in controls numbered five and included TRBV5-6, TRBV5-1 and TRBV20-1. In multiple sclerosis, normalized Chao1 diversity was significantly below that of controls.

The sequenced sample was blood. This clonotype was sampled from a girl between 10 and 17 years old with multiple sclerosis. This chain uses TRBV2 with TRBJ2-7, with 8 bases matching TRBD1. The DNA of the CDR3 is TGTGCCAGCAAGAGGGACAGGTTGGTCTACGAGCAGTACTTC. The encoded protein is CASKRDRLVYEQYF.